One sample yielded the 18 T cell receptor beta chains listed below, sequenced in a study of shared T cell receptors in the human thymus. Some clones are missing from TCRdb's copy, which holds only in-frame ones; the method was immunoSEQ multiplex PCR. This sample carries hundreds of thousands of clones, 70% to 90% of them seen once, and the ten largest clones take about 0.0094%. These data were also filed under a second study, of human thymus T cells.

Source material: thymocytes. The source is a boy in the first two years of life with a congenital heart defect.

CDR3 DNA sequence: TGCGCCAGCAGCTTGGGTCGAGAGGGGGCTACGGGGCGGAACACTGAAGCTTTCTTT. Its translation: CASSLGREGATGRNTEAFF. J is TRBJ1-1 and V is TRBV5-1; 7 bases fit TRBD1. Germline V gene data show CDR1 as SGHRS and CDR2 as YFSETQ. The CDR3 is 19 residues long. V was clipped by 0 bases and J by 1 base; unmatched bases: 15. The full variable domain, completed using reference TRBV5-1 and TRBJ1-1, is KAGVTQTPRYLIKTRGQQVTLSCSPISGHRSVSWYQQTPGQGLQFLFEYFSETQRNKGNFPGRFSGRQFSNSRSEMNVSTLELGDSALYLCASSLGREGATGRNTEAFFGQGTRLTVV.

For this clone: The same CDR3 arises from other DNA sequences in this sample as well. The rearrangement uses TRBV4-3 and TRBJ2-1; D gene unclear. CDR1 is LGHNA and CDR2 is YSLEER in the germline V gene. V gave up 3 bases and J gave up 4 bases, with 7 bases separating them. The CDR3 spans 13 residues. The CDR3 loop reads CASSQRVYNEQFF. For the CDR3, the DNA is TGCGCCAGCAGCCAGAGAGTTTACAATGAGCAGTTCTTC.

This clone came up once. V gene TRBV7-9 combines with J gene TRBJ1-1; D is undetermined. V lost 0 bases and J lost 0, with 8 bases in between. The V gene's germline CDR1 is SEHNR and CDR2 FQNEAQ (reference sequence). The CDR3 extends over 15 amino acids. The DNA of the CDR3 is TGTGCCAGCAGCTTAGCTACAGCAGTGAACACTGAAGCTTTCTTT. It yields the protein CASSLATAVNTEAFF.

V is TRBV18 and J is TRBJ2-4, with D possibly being TRBD1 (6 bases). V shed 5 bases and J shed 0 bases, with 14 bases lying between them. Germline V gene data show CDR1 as KGHSH and CDR2 as LQKENI. This CDR3 region has 16 residues. The CDR3: CASSDDRMVAKNIQYF. The CDR3 region has the DNA TGTGCCAGCTCAGACGACAGGATGGTAGCCAAAAACATTCAGTACTTC.

The table lists this clone with a few counts. The chain carries TRBV30 and TRBJ2-2, with TRBD2 matching over 12 bases. CDR1 and CDR2 from the germline V gene are GTSNPN and SVGIG (reference sequence). V gave up 6 bases and J gave up 5 bases; unmatched junction bases: 10. CDR3 length equals 16 residues. CDR3 coding DNA: TGTGCCTGCCACCTAGCGGGGGGGCAGAGGACCGGGGAGCTGTTTTTT. Amino acids: CACHLAGGQRTGELFF.

The gene calls are TRBV5-1 and TRBJ2-7, with 9 bases fitting TRBD2. Germline CDR1 reads SGHRS; CDR2 reads YFSETQ. This CDR3 contains 16 residues. The junction had 9 bases not matched to a gene; V was cut back by 4 bases and J by 1 base. The CDR3 DNA is TGCGCCAGCAGCCCTCCAGCTAGCGGGATTTCCTACGAGCAGTACTTC. Amino acids: CASSPPASGISYEQYF.

The chain employs TRBV5-5 and TRBJ2-2; possibly TRBD1 for D (6 bases). This CDR3 contains 15 residues. V lost 5 bases and J lost 4, with 15 bases in between. CDR1 and CDR2 from the germline V gene are SGHKS and YYEKEE (reference sequence). The CDR3 sequence is CASRSRTESTGELFF. As DNA, the CDR3 is TGTGCCAGCAGGTCCCGGACAGAGTCCACCGGGGAGCTGTTTTTT.

The V call is TRBV2, the J call TRBJ2-5; no clear D. This CDR3 has 13 amino acids. From germline, CDR1 is SNHLY and CDR2 FYNNEI. V was cut by 2 bases and J by 5 bases, with 9 bases left in between. CDR3 residues: CASSERVGETQYF. CDR3 bases: TGTGCCAGCAGTGAACGGGTTGGGGAGACCCAGTACTTC.

The chain recombines TRBV15 with TRBJ2-1; the match to TRBD2 covers 11 bases. Germline CDR1 reads LNHNV; CDR2 reads YYDKDF (reference sequence). The CDR3 is 16 residues long. V trimming: 0 bases; J trimming: 9 bases; junction bases outside the gene matches: 7. The CDR3 coding sequence is TGTGCCACCAGCAGAGATCATAGCGGGGGGGTTATTGAGCAGTTCTTC. This codes for CATSRDHSGGVIEQFF. The full variable domain, completed using reference TRBV15 and TRBJ2-1, is DAMVIQNPRYQVTQFGKPVTLSCSQTLNHNVMYWYQQKSSQAPKLLFHYYDKDFNNEADTPDNFQSRRPNTSFCFLDIRSPGLGDTAMYLCATSRDHSGGVIEQFFGPGTRLTVL.

The chain uses TRBV28 and TRBJ1-1, with TRBD1 as a possible D gene (5 bases). CDR3 length: 19 residues. CDR1 and CDR2 (germline): MDHEN, SYDVKM. Trimming cost V 5 bases and J 4 bases, with 29 bases left between them. CDR3 amino acids: CASSHNPGGWGLSSTEAFF. The CDR3 DNA reads as TGTGCCAGCAGTCATAACCCCGGGGGTTGGGGGTTATCGAGCACTGAAGCTTTCTTT. Using reference TRBV28 and TRBJ1-1 for the parts outside the CDR3, the full variable domain is DVKVTQSSRYLVKRTGEKVFLECVQDMDHENMFWYRQDPGLGLRLIYFSYDVKMKEKGDIPEGYSVSREKKERFSLILESASTNQTSMYLCASSHNPGGWGLSSTEAFFGQGTRLTVV.

The chain carries TRBV27 and TRBJ2-3; 10 bases agree with TRBD2. The V gene end was trimmed by 6 bases and the J gene end by 4 bases; junction bases not matched to a gene: 7. This CDR3 is built from 15 residues. Germline values: CDR1 MNHEY, CDR2 SMNVEV (reference sequence). Here the CDR3 reads CASRLAGGSADTQYF. CDR3 DNA sequence: TGTGCCAGCAGATTAGCGGGGGGCTCGGCAGATACGCAGTATTTT.

The chain has TRBV18 and TRBJ2-1; 9 bases line up with TRBD2. The V and J ends lost 4 bases and 4 bases, in that order; junction bases with no gene match: 2. CDR3 length equals 14 residues. Looked up from germline, CDR1 is KGHSH and CDR2 is LQKENI. The CDR3 DNA is TGTGCCAGCTCACTTCTAGCGGGATACAATGAGCAGTTCTTC. As protein: CASSLLAGYNEQFF.

This clone was observed a few times. This chain uses TRBV28 with TRBJ2-1; 16 nucleotides agree with TRBD2. The CDR3 is made up of 19 amino acids. Looked up from germline, CDR1 is MDHEN and CDR2 is SYDVKM. V was pared by 4 bases and J by 5 bases, with 11 bases of the junction left unmatched. The CDR3 bases are TGTGCCAGCAGTTCCTCGACGGGACTAGCGGGAGGGCCCCACAATGAGCAGTTCTTC. It encodes CASSSSTGLAGGPHNEQFF.

J is TRBJ2-7 and V is TRBV28; TRBD2 aligns across 11 bases. CDR3 length: 15 residues. Germline-derived CDR1 and CDR2 are MDHEN and SYDVKM. The ends lost 6 bases at V and 2 bases at J; junction bases unmatched: 6. The CDR3 nucleotides are TGTGCCAGCAGCAAGGGACTAGCGGACGCCTACGAGCAGTACTTC. Translation gives CASSKGLADAYEQYF.

V usage is TRBV11-2 and J usage is TRBJ2-7; TRBD2 agrees at 8 bases. Germline V gene lookup returns CDR1 SGHAT and CDR2 FQNNGV. V was pared by 3 bases and J by 3 bases, with 10 bases of the junction left unmatched. This CDR3 contains 16 residues. The CDR3 nucleotides read TGTGCCAGCAGCTTCTCCGGGAGGGCCGAGATCTACGAGCAGTACTTC. This gives the protein CASSFSGRAEIYEQYF.

The chain couples TRBV10-1 to TRBJ2-1; 11 bases fit TRBD2. Per the germline V gene, CDR1 is WNHNN and CDR2 is SYGVQD (reference sequence). The CDR3 has 18 amino acids. The junction had 10 bases not matched to a gene; V was cut back by 2 bases and J by 4 bases. The CDR3: CASSEGTGLAGLYNEQFF. DNA for the CDR3: TGCGCCAGCAGTGAGGGGACTGGACTAGCGGGCCTTTACAATGAGCAGTTCTTC.

This chain uses TRBV4-2 with TRBJ1-6; D gene unclear. Trimming took 0 bases from V and 4 from J, leaving 10 bases between them. This CDR3 contains 16 residues. CDR1 and CDR2 from the germline V gene are LGHNA and YNFKEQ. The CDR3 bases are TGTGCCAGCAGCCAAGAGATTCTGAGTTATAATTCACCCCTCCACTTT. It is translated as CASSQEILSYNSPLHF.

V usage is TRBV4-3 and J usage is TRBJ2-1; 10 nucleotides line up with TRBD2. Germline CDR1 LGHNA, CDR2 YSLEER. This CDR3 contains 16 residues. With 0 bases clipped from V and 7 bases from J, the junction kept 6 bases outside the gene matches. The CDR3 nucleotides read TGCGCCAGCAGCCAAGATAGGCTAGCGGGGGCTAATGAGCAGTTCTTC. This translates into CASSQDRLAGANEQFF.